This T cell receptor beta chain was found in a study of OX40 agonist ivuxolimab in advanced cancers. The investigators sampled blood at baseline, at cycle 4 day 1, and at cycle 7 day 1. The data were produced by immunoSEQ multiplex PCR, yet TCRdb's version contains in-frame clones alone and is incomplete. The sample has 50,000 to 60,000 clones, about 90% seen once. Notes on the study in general: There was clonal expansion of CD4+ and CD8+ blood T cells by week 6 at 0.1 to 3.0 mg/kg. On average, a greater number of expanded clones characterised CD8+ T cells relative to CD4+.

Germline V CDR1 and CDR2: MNHEY, SMNVEV (reference sequence). V was pared by 2 bases and J by 3 bases, with 5 bases of the junction left unmatched. This CDR3 comprises 15 residues. As to this clone: The target antigen is unknown.

The TCR originated in an adult with an advanced solid tumor such as melanoma, head and neck, liver or kidney cancer. The genes are TRBV27 and TRBJ2-7; 9 bases are shared with TRBD2. Sequenced material: CD4+ or CD8+ T cells sorted from blood, taken in a trial of the OX40 agonist ivuxolimab. CDR3 loop: CASSLKTSGGYEQYF. CDR3 nucleotides: TGTGCCAGCAGTTTAAAGACTAGCGGAGGCTACGAGCAGTACTTC.